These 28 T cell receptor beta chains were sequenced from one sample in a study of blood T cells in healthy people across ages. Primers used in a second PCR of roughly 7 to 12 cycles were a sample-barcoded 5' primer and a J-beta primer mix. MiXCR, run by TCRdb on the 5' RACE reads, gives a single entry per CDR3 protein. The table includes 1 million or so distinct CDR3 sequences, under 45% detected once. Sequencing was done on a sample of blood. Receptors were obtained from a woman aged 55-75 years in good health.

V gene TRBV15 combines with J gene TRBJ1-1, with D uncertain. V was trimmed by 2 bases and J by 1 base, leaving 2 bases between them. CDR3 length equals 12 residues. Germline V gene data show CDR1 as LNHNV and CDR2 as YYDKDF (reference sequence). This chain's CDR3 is CATSRQNTEAFF. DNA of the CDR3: TGTGCCACCAGCAGACAGAACACTGAAGCTTTCTTT.

For the CDR3, the DNA is TGTGCCAGCAGTCAGGGGGCCCACTCCTACAATGAGCAGTTCTTC. Protein: CASSQGAHSYNEQFF. The V call is TRBV12-3 or TRBV12-4, the J call TRBJ2-1; TRBD1 matches 8 bases. The CDR3 consists of 15 residues. The trim removed 5 bases at V and 0 bases at J, leaving 3 bases unmatched.

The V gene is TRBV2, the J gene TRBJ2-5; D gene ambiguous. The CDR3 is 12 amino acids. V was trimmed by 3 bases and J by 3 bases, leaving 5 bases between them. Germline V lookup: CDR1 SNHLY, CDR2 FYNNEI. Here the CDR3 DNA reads TGTGCCAGCAGTGACGACAAAGAGACCCAGTACTTC. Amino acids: CASSDDKETQYF.

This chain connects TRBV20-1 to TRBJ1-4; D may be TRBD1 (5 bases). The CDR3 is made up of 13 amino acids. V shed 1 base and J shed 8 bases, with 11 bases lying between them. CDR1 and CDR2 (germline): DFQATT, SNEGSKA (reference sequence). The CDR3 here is CSARGGLVEKLFF. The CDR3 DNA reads TGCAGTGCTAGAGGGGGACTGGTGGAAAAACTGTTTTTT.

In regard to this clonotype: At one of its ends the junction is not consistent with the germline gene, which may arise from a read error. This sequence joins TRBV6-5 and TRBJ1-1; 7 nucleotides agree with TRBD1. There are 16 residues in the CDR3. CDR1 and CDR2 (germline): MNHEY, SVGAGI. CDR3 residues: CASSYSRGQPNAEAFF. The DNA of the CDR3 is TGTGCCAGCAGTTACTCGAGGGGGCAGCCGAACGCTGAAGCTTTCTTT.

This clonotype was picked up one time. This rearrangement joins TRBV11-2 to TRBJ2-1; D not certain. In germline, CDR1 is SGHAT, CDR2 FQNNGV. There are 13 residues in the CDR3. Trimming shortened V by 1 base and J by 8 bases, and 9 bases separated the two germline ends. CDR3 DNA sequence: TGTGCCAGCAGCTTAGGGGTTCCCGATGAGCAGTTCTTC. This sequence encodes CASSLGVPDEQFF.

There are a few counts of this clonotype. The CDR3 loop reads CASSPSLAGGPGEQYF. The CDR3 nucleotides are TGTGCCAGCAGTCCATCACTAGCGGGAGGCCCCGGGGAGCAGTACTTC. V is TRBV6-6 and J is TRBJ2-4, with 12 bases aligning to TRBD2. This CDR3 region has 16 residues. With 5 bases clipped from V and 13 bases from J, the junction kept 15 bases outside the gene matches. CDR1 and CDR2 from the germline V gene are MNHNY and SVGAGI (reference sequence).

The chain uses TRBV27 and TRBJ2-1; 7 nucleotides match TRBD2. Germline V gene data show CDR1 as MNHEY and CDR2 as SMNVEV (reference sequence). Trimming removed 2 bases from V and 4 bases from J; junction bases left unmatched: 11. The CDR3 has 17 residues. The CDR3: CASSLADSASGYNEQFF. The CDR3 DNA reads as TGTGCCAGCAGTTTAGCCGATTCGGCTAGCGGTTACAATGAGCAGTTCTTC.

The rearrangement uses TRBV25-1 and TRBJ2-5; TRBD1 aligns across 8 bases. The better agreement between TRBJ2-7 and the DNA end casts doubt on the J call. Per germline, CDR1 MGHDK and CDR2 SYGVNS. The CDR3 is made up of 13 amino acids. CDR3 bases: TGTGCCACCGGAAGACAGGGGACATTCGAGCAGTACTTC. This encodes CATGRQGTFEQYF.

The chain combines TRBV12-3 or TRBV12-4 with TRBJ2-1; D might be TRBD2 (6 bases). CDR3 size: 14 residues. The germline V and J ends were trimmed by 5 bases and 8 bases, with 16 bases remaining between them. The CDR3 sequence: CASSLALRGDEQFF. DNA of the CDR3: TGTGCCAGCAGTCTCGCTTTGCGGGGAGATGAGCAGTTCTTC.

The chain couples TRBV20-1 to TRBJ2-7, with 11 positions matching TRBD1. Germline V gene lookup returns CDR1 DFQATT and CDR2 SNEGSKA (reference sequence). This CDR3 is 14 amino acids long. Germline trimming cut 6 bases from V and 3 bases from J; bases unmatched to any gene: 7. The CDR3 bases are TGCAGTGCCCTTTTCGGGACAGGGGGCTACGAGCAGTACTTC. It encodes CSALFGTGGYEQYF.

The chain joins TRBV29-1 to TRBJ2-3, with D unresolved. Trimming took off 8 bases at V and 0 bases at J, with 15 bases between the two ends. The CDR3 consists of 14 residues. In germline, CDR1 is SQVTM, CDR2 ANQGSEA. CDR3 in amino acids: CSLRITSSTDTQYF. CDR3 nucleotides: TGCAGCCTAAGGATTACCTCTAGCACAGATACGCAGTATTTT.

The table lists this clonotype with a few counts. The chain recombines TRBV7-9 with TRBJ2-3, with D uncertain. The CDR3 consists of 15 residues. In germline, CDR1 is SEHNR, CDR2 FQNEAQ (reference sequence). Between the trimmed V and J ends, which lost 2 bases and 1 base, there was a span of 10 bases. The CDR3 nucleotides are TGTGCCAGCAGCTTATTCGCAGGAGGCACAGATACGCAGTATTTT. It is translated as CASSLFAGGTDTQYF.

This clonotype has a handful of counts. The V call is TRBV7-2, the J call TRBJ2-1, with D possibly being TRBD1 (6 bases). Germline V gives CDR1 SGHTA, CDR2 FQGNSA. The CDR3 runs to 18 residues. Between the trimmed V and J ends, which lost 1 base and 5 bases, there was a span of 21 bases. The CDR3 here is CASSLDRRAGEFNNEQFF. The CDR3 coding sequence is TGTGCCAGCAGCTTAGACCGTCGGGCAGGGGAGTTCAACAATGAGCAGTTCTTC. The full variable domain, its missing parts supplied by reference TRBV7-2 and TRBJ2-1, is GAGVSQSPSNKVTEKGKDVELRCDPISGHTALYWYRQSLGQGLEFLIYFQGNSAPDKSGLPSDRFSAERTGGSVSTLTIQRTQQEDSAVYLCASSLDRRAGEFNNEQFFGPGTRLTVL.

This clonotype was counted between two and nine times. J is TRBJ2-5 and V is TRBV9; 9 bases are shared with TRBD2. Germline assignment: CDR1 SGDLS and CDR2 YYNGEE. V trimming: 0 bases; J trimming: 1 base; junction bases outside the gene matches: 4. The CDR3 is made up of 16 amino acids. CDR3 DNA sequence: TGTGCCAGCAGCGTAGGCCTAGCGGGGATCCAAGAGACCCAGTACTTC. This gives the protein CASSVGLAGIQETQYF.

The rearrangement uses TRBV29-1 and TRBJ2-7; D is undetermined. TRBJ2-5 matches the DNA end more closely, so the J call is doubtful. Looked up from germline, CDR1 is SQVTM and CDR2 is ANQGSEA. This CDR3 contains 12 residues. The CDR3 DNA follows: TGCAGCGCTATGACGGTACAAGAGACCCAGTACTTC. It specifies CSAMTVQETQYF.

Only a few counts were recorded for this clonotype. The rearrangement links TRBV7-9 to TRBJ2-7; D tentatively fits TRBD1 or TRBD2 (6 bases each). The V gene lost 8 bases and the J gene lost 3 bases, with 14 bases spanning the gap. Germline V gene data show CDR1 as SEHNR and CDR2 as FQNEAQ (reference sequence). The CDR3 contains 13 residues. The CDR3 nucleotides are TGTGCCAGCTGTGAGGAGGGGGTCTACGAGCAGTACTTC. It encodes CASCEEGVYEQYF.

CDR3 in amino acids: CASSQDVAWGGANNSPLHF. In nucleotides, the CDR3 is TGTGCCAGCAGCCAAGATGTGGCCTGGGGAGGGGCTAATAATTCACCCCTCCACTTT. This chain connects TRBV4-2 to TRBJ1-6; the D gene is possibly TRBD1 (5 bases). V was pared by 0 bases and J by 5 bases, with 20 bases between. This CDR3 region has 19 residues. Germline values: CDR1 LGHNA, CDR2 YNFKEQ.

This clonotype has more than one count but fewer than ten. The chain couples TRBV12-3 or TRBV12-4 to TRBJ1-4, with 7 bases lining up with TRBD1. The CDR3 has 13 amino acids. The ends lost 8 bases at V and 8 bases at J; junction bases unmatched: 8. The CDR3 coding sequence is TGTGCCAGCTTACCAGACAGGGAAGAAAAACTGTTTTTT. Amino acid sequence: CASLPDREEKLFF.

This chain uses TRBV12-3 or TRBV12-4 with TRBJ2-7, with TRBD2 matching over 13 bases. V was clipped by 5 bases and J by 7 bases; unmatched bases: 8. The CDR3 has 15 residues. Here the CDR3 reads CASSPGLAGLGEQYF. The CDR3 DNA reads TGTGCCAGCAGTCCGGGACTAGCGGGACTTGGGGAGCAGTACTTC.

The CDR3 DNA sequence: TGTGCCAGCGTTATAGACAGGGGGCCGTCAGCGGACGTCTCCTACGAGCAGTACTTC. Translation: CASVIDRGPSADVSYEQYF. The chain links TRBV2 to TRBJ2-7; TRBD1 aligns across 10 bases. The CDR3 loop spans 19 amino acids. The J segment lost 0 bases and the V segment lost 8 bases, leaving 19 bases of the junction unmatched. Looked up from germline, CDR1 is SNHLY and CDR2 is FYNNEI.

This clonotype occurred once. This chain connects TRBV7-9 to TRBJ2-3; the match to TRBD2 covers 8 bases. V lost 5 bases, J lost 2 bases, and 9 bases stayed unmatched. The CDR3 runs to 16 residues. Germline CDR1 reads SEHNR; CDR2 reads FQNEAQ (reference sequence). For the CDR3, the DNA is TGTGCCAGCAGCCGCACACGGGGGGGAGACACAGATACGCAGTATTTT. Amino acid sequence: CASSRTRGGDTDTQYF.

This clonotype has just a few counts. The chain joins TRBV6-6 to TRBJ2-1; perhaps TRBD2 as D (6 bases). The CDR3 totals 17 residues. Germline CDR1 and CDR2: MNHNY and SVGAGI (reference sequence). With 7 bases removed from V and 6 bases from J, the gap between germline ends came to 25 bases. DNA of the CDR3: TGTGCCAGCACCCCCCTGCGGGGAGGAAGTCGGTCCAATGAGCAGTTCTTC. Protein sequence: CASTPLRGGSRSNEQFF.

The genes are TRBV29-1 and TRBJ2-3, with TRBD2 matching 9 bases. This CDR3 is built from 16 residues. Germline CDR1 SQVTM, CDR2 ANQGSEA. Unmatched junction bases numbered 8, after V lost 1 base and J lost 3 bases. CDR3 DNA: TGCAGCGTTGAAGCGAGGGCGGGAGGGCGGACAGATACGCAGTATTTT. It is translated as CSVEARAGGRTDTQYF.

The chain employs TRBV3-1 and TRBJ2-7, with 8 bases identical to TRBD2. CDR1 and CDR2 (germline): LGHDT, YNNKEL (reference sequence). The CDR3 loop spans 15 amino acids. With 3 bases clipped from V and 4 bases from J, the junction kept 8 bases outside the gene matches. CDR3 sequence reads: CASSQKREGLYEQYF. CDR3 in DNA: TGTGCCAGCAGCCAGAAACGGGAGGGCCTATACGAGCAGTACTTC.

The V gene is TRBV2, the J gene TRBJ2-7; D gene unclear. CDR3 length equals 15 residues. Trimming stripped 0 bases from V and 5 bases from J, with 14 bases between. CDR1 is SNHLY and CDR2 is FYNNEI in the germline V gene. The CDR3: CASSEAPDLIDEQYF. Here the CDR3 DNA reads TGTGCCAGCAGTGAAGCCCCCGACCTGATCGACGAGCAGTACTTC.

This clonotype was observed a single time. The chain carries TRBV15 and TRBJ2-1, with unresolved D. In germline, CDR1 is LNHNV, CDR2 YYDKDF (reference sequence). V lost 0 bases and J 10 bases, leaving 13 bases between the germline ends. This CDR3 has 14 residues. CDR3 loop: CATSRDPGLSEQFF. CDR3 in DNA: TGTGCCACCAGCAGAGATCCAGGCCTGAGCGAGCAGTTCTTC.

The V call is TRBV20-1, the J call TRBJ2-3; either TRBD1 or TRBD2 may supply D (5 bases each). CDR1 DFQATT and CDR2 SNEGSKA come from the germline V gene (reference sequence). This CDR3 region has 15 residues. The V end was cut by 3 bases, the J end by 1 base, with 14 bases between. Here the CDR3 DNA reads TGCAGTGCTAGGGCCGGGGCGGAGGGCACAGATACGCAGTATTTT. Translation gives CSARAGAEGTDTQYF.